The 13 T cell receptor beta chains listed next were all sequenced from one sample in a study of shared clonotypes between healthy human individuals. Clones were read by immunoSEQ multiplex PCR, and TCRdb kept only the in-frame ones, dropping some. Seen here are some 2,400,000 clones, approximately 95% observed once, and the top ten hold roughly 0.13%. Sequenced material: naive CD4+ T cells sorted from blood. As for subset: CD45RA+ positively selected. The receptors derive from a man aged 18 to 35 in good health.

The gene calls are TRBV10-3 and TRBJ1-1; D might be TRBD1 (5 bases). The CDR3 runs to 15 residues. Between the trimmed V and J ends, which lost 10 bases and 7 bases, there was a span of 25 bases. Looked up from germline, CDR1 is ENHRY and CDR2 is SYGVKD. Here the CDR3 DNA reads TGTGCCACCACCATAACGCCAGGGCACTTTTTTGAAGCTTTCTTT. This sequence encodes CATTITPGHFFEAFF.

V is TRBV7-2 and J is TRBJ2-1, with D tentatively TRBD2 (5 bases). V was shortened by 4 bases and J by 9 bases, with 19 bases between the two germline ends. The germline gives CDR1 SGHTA, CDR2 FQGNSA. The CDR3 length is 15 residues. The CDR3 region is CASSSIILGSREQFF. The CDR3 bases are TGTGCCAGCAGCTCCATCATCCTAGGGAGTCGTGAGCAGTTCTTC.

The J gene is TRBJ2-5, the V gene TRBV5-1; 10 bases align to TRBD2. The V gene's germline CDR1 is SGHRS and CDR2 YFSETQ. This CDR3 region has 16 residues. V gave up 0 bases and J gave up 5 bases; unmatched junction bases: 7. The CDR3, as DNA: TGCGCCAGCAGCTTGGCTAGCGGGGGTCCTCGTGAGACCCAGTACTTC. This codes for CASSLASGGPRETQYF.

The chain combines TRBV6-1 with TRBJ2-1; 8 bases agree with TRBD1. Unmatched junction bases numbered 2, after V lost 4 bases and J lost 3 bases. Germline V CDR1 and CDR2: MNHNS, SASEGT. The CDR3 has 14 residues. In DNA form, the CDR3 reads TGTGCCAGCAGTGCCGACAGGGGCTACAATGAGCAGTTCTTC. The encoded protein is CASSADRGYNEQFF.

A single count supports this clone. In nucleotides, the CDR3 is TGCGCCAGCAGCCAACTAGGACAGGCGAACACTGAAGCTTTCTTT. It encodes CASSQLGQANTEAFF. The J gene is TRBJ1-1, the V gene TRBV4-1; 7 nucleotides agree with TRBD1. The CDR3 spans 15 residues. Germline assignment: CDR1 MGHRA and CDR2 YSYEKL. V gave up 2 bases and J gave up 1 base; unmatched junction bases: 4.

The rearrangement uses TRBV4-1 and TRBJ2-7; D ambiguous. The CDR3 consists of 14 residues. The V end lost 2 bases, the J end lost 2 bases, and 10 bases lay between the germline ends. In germline, CDR1 is MGHRA, CDR2 YSYEKL. CDR3 in amino acids: CASSQQSITYEQYF. The CDR3 DNA is TGCGCCAGCAGCCAACAGTCTATTACCTACGAGCAGTACTTC.

The chain has TRBV19 and TRBJ2-7, with 7 bases identical to TRBD2. CDR3 length: 15 residues. Per the germline V gene, CDR1 is LNHDA and CDR2 is SQIVND (reference sequence). V lost 3 bases, J lost 3 bases, and 8 bases stayed unmatched. The CDR3 loop is CASSIGGSGVYEQYF. The DNA for the CDR3 is TGTGCCAGTAGTATCGGGGGGTCAGGTGTCTACGAGCAGTACTTC.

In DNA, the CDR3 is TGCAGCGTAAGACAGGGCACGAACTATGGCTACACCTTC. As protein: CSVRQGTNYGYTF. This chain links TRBV29-1 with TRBJ1-2; 7 bases align to TRBD1. CDR1 is SQVTM, CDR2 ANQGSEA, per germline. The CDR3 has 13 amino acids. J lost 2 bases, V lost 6 bases, and 6 bases had no gene match. Looking up the rest from reference TRBV29-1 and TRBJ1-2 gives the full variable domain: SAVISQKPSRDICQRGTSLTIQCQVDSQVTMMFWYRQQPGQSLTLIATANQGSEATYESGFVIDKFPISRPNLTFSTLTVSNMSPEDSSIYLCSVRQGTNYGYTFGSGTRLTVV.

The chain couples TRBV15 to TRBJ2-2; D remains ambiguous. V was trimmed by 0 bases and J by 2 bases, leaving 7 bases between them. CDR3 length: 15 amino acids. CDR1 is LNHNV, CDR2 YYDKDF, per germline (reference sequence). The CDR3 is CATSRESVNTGELFF. In DNA form, the CDR3 reads TGTGCCACCAGCAGAGAATCCGTAAACACCGGGGAGCTGTTTTTT.

The chain combines TRBV7-8 with TRBJ2-6; a weak D match, TRBD1 (5 bases). The CDR3 totals 18 residues. Germline V gene lookup returns CDR1 SGHVS and CDR2 FQNEAQ. Trimming left V 7 bases short and J 0 bases short, with 19 bases between. The CDR3 protein is CASTKRGEFNSGANVLTF. DNA for the CDR3: TGTGCCAGCACAAAAAGGGGCGAATTTAACTCTGGGGCCAACGTCCTGACTTTC.

This chain connects TRBV14 to TRBJ2-1; TRBD2 might be the D (6 bases). Per germline, CDR1 SGHDN and CDR2 FVKESK. This CDR3 is 14 amino acids long. Trimming cost V 1 base and J 10 bases, with 14 bases left between them. CDR3 loop: CASSQGSTRGEQFF. The CDR3 DNA sequence: TGTGCCAGCAGCCAAGGTTCGACCCGGGGGGAGCAGTTCTTC.

The chain carries TRBV7-2 and TRBJ1-4, with unresolved D. CDR3 length: 12 residues. CDR1 and CDR2 from the germline V gene are SGHTA and FQGNSA. V was clipped by 6 bases and J by 10 bases, with 12 bases between them. The CDR3 DNA follows: TGTGCCAGCAGACATCCAGCGGGAAAACTGTTTTTT. This codes for CASRHPAGKLFF. Together with reference TRBV7-2 and TRBJ1-4, the CDR3 gives the full variable domain: GAGVSQSPSNKVTEKGKDVELRCDPISGHTALYWYRQSLGQGLEFLIYFQGNSAPDKSGLPSDRFSAERTGGSVSTLTIQRTQQEDSAVYLCASRHPAGKLFFGSGTQLSVL.

V gene TRBV30 combines with J gene TRBJ2-7; D is perhaps TRBD1 (5 bases). The V gene's germline CDR1 is GTSNPN and CDR2 SVGIG (reference sequence). The ends were cut back, 1 base at V and 1 base at J, with 14 bases in the middle. The CDR3 consists of 15 residues. CDR3 protein: CAWSAYSGWSYEQYF. The DNA for the CDR3 is TGTGCCTGGAGTGCATACTCAGGGTGGTCCTACGAGCAGTACTTC.